This TCR beta chain is from a study of graft-versus-host responses after intestinal transplantation. Study-wide background: As for transplant type, recipients had multivisceral, liver-intestinal, or isolated intestinal grafts.

A word on this clone: No antigen is known for it.

Repertoires were generated with immunoSEQ multiplex PCR, while TCRdb's copy carries only in-frame clones and drops some. The table includes around 90,000 clones, 92% detected once. The CDR3 sequence is 15 residues long. Trimming pared 2 bases from V and 3 bases from J, leaving 14 bases between. Germline CDR1 reads MGHRA; CDR2 reads YSYEKL. Study-wide points: Some patients had graft-donor T cell macrochimerism. In their allografts, the ratios of graft-versus-host to host-versus-graft T cell clones were high. Recipient marrow showed GvH clones, some seen first in ileum or blood.

This sequence joins TRBV4-1 and TRBJ2-7; a possible D gene is TRBD2 (5 bases). This clonotype originated in a human donor who was the organ donor for an intestinal transplant. The sequencing here drew on unstimulated CD8+ T cells sorted from spleen or lymph node cells, taken before transplant. CDR3 in DNA: TGCGCCAGCAGCCAAACCCCGGGAAAAAACTACGAGCAGTACTTC. As protein: CASSQTPGKNYEQYF.